Shown below are 17 T cell receptor beta chains from a single sample sequenced in a study of Tregs in tolerant kidney transplant recipients (dated by TCRdb to the late 2010s). Library construction relied on the immunoSEQ multiplex PCR assay. TCRdb stores this immuneACCESS table with in-frame sequences only. Part of the clones is absent; in the studies checked, under half of the shortfall reflects unresolved V genes, and no reason is known for the rest. In all, the sample holds around 78,000 clones, and more than 85% of those were seen once. The ten largest account for around 0.32% of the sample. What the time point label conveys for this sample: blood sample drawn before combined kidney and bone marrow transplant. The sequences come from Tregs from blood, collected before the transplant. The receptors were sampled from a human donor who received a combined kidney and bone marrow transplant.

This chain connects TRBV28 to TRBJ2-1; D is perhaps TRBD2 (5 bases). Germline V gene sequence: CDR1 MDHEN, CDR2 SYDVKM. The CDR3 is 15 residues long. Between the trimmed V and J ends, which lost 6 bases and 0 bases, there was a span of 12 bases. The CDR3 is CASSPGSSSYNEQFF. CDR3 bases: TGTGCCAGCAGCCCTGGGAGTAGCTCCTACAATGAGCAGTTCTTC.

The chain links TRBV11-2 to TRBJ2-1; 11 positions match TRBD2. After removal of 3 bases from V and 9 bases from J, the junction contained 4 bases not matched to a gene. The CDR3 spans 14 residues. Per the germline V gene, CDR1 is SGHAT and CDR2 is FQNNGV. The CDR3 bases are TGTGCCAGCAGCTTGACTAGCGGGACCGCTGAGCAGTTCTTC. Encoded protein: CASSLTSGTAEQFF.

J is TRBJ1-2 and V is TRBV6-1, with 7 positions matching TRBD1. The CDR3 spans 13 residues. J gave up 8 bases and V 6 bases, and 9 bases lay outside the gene matches. CDR1 and CDR2 from the germline V gene are MNHNS and SASEGT. Here the CDR3 DNA reads TGTGCCAGCAGAGACGACAGGGTAGGGGGCTACACCTTC. Translated: CASRDDRVGGYTF.

CDR3 sequence (DNA): TGTGCCAGCAGCAGGGGGCGGGACATTCAGTACTTC. It encodes CASSRGRDIQYF. The chain uses TRBV11-3 and TRBJ2-4; 7 bases align to TRBD1. Germline CDR1 is SGHNT and CDR2 is YENEEA. V lost 5 bases and J lost 8; bases outside the gene matches: 3. The CDR3 spans 12 residues.

V and J are TRBV20-1 and TRBJ1-1; no clear D gene. Germline CDR1 DFQATT, CDR2 SNEGSKA (reference sequence). V lost 6 bases, J lost 0 bases, and 5 bases lay in between. This CDR3 spans 11 amino acids. The CDR3 loop reads CSAYLNTEAFF. The CDR3 DNA follows: TGCAGTGCCTATTTGAACACTGAAGCTTTCTTT.

This chain joins TRBV5-1 and TRBJ2-5, with a possible D match to TRBD2 (6 bases). The germline V and J ends were trimmed by 4 bases and 1 base, with 14 bases remaining between them. The CDR3 consists of 15 residues. The germline CDR1 and CDR2 sequences are SGHRS and YFSETQ. The CDR3 DNA reads as TGCGCCAGCAGCACCGCACCCGGGGGCCAAGAGACCCAGTACTTC. Translation gives CASSTAPGGQETQYF.

The chain couples TRBV6-1 to TRBJ2-7; 7 bases are a match to TRBD2. CDR1 and CDR2 (germline): MNHNS, SASEGT. The CDR3 runs to 14 residues. V lost 6 bases to trimming and J lost 2 bases; unmatched junction nucleotides: 7. CDR3 sequence (DNA): TGTGCCAGCAGACTAGCGCGTCCGACCTACGAGCAGTACTTC. This codes for CASRLARPTYEQYF.

The J gene is TRBJ2-1, the V gene TRBV5-1; 9 bases match TRBD2. J was trimmed by 6 bases and V by 4 bases; bases with no gene match: 5. Germline V gene data show CDR1 as SGHRS and CDR2 as YFSETQ. The CDR3 consists of 14 residues. The CDR3 DNA is TGCGCCAGCAGCCAAGGACTAGCGACCAATGAGCAGTTCTTC. This codes for CASSQGLATNEQFF.

This sequence joins TRBV7-6 and TRBJ2-5; D unresolved. This CDR3 is 12 amino acids long. Trimming left V 1 base short and J 5 bases short, with 5 bases between. CDR1 and CDR2 from the germline V gene are SGHVS and FNYEAQ. CDR3 bases: TGTGCCAGCAGCTTAGGAGACGAGACCCAGTACTTC. Amino acid sequence: CASSLGDETQYF.

J is TRBJ2-1 and V is TRBV19, with 11 bases identical to TRBD2. Germline lookup yields CDR1 LNHDA and CDR2 SQIVND (reference sequence). V shed 0 bases and J 8 bases; nucleotides not matched to a gene: 6. The CDR3 has 16 residues. The CDR3 sequence: CASSIDSGRAVYEQFF. For the CDR3, the DNA is TGTGCCAGTAGTATAGATAGCGGGAGGGCCGTCTATGAGCAGTTCTTC.

V gene TRBV2 combines with J gene TRBJ1-1; 10 positions match TRBD1. This CDR3 contains 16 residues. The junction had 8 bases not matched to a gene; V was cut back by 6 bases and J by 1 base. CDR1 and CDR2 from the germline V gene are SNHLY and FYNNEI. The CDR3 protein is CASRVGQGGGNTEAFF. CDR3 DNA: TGTGCCAGCAGAGTCGGACAGGGGGGAGGGAACACTGAAGCTTTCTTT.

The CDR3 coding sequence is TGTGCCAGTAGTTTACAGGGAGAAGAGACCCAGTACTTC. Its protein product is CASSLQGEETQYF. This sequence joins TRBV19 and TRBJ2-5, with D perhaps TRBD1 (6 bases). The CDR3 has 13 residues. V was clipped by 5 bases and J by 3 bases, with 10 bases between them. Per germline, CDR1 LNHDA and CDR2 SQIVND (reference sequence).

The chain carries TRBV4-1 and TRBJ2-7, with D possibly being TRBD1 or TRBD2 (5 bases each). Germline V gene sequence: CDR1 MGHRA, CDR2 YSYEKL. This CDR3 spans 14 amino acids. V was cut by 1 base and J by 3 bases, with 10 bases left in between. The CDR3 DNA reads as TGCGCCAGCAGCCAAGCAGGTGGGGGCTACGAGCAGTACTTC. It encodes CASSQAGGGYEQYF.

This clone has only one observation. This rearrangement joins TRBV19 to TRBJ2-4; a weak D match, TRBD2 (7 bases). Germline V CDR1 and CDR2: LNHDA, SQIVND (reference sequence). The CDR3 has 16 amino acids. Trimming removed 11 bases from V and 2 bases from J, with 22 bases in between. The CDR3 coding sequence is TGTGCCCGAGTACCCGGGGGGCATAAATCCAAAAACATTCAGTACTTC. Translation gives CARVPGGHKSKNIQYF.

The chain is built from TRBV2 and TRBJ1-5; no clear D gene. V was shortened by 3 bases and J by 9 bases, with 12 bases between the two germline ends. The CDR3 is made up of 13 amino acids. From germline, CDR1 is SNHLY and CDR2 FYNNEI. The CDR3 protein is CASSDEVRGPQHF. CDR3 nucleotides: TGTGCCAGCAGTGACGAGGTGCGGGGGCCCCAGCATTTT.

The chain joins TRBV5-6 to TRBJ2-5, with TRBD2 identical over 9 bases. The V and J ends lost 2 bases and 1 base, in that order; junction bases with no gene match: 9. The CDR3 is made up of 17 amino acids. Germline CDR1 and CDR2: SGHDT and YYEEEE. As DNA, the CDR3 is TGTGCCAGCAGCTTTAGGGGAGCGGGAGGTTTCCAAGAGACCCAGTACTTC. Encoded protein: CASSFRGAGGFQETQYF.

As concerns this clone: Other nucleotide sequences from this sample produce the same CDR3. The chain couples TRBV28 to TRBJ2-1; TRBD2 agrees at 7 bases. This CDR3 contains 15 residues. V shed 3 bases, J shed 2 bases, and the junction held 4 bases outside the gene matches. Per germline, CDR1 MDHEN and CDR2 SYDVKM. In nucleotides, the CDR3 is TGTGCCAGCAGTTTGGGAGGGAGGGCCTACAATGAGCAGTTCTTC. This gives the protein CASSLGGRAYNEQFF.